The subject of this entry is one T cell receptor (beta chain). Its cognate antigen has yet to be identified. No base quality information exists; no much larger clone differs at one position. Each collaborating institution followed its own protocols to collect whole blood in K2EDTA tubes. Collaborator samples were shipped for TCRbeta analysis as frozen whole blood, isolated PBMCs, or DNA extracted from either sample type. This entry belongs to a study of blood T cell repertoires in COVID-19 (dated by TCRdb to between 2020 and 2021). About the study as a whole: Collaborator samples came from the United States, Italy and Spain and covered acute and convalescent phases of COVID-19. The samples were drawn from two sources: the first 160 participants of the ongoing ImmuneRACE study, and 1,254 subjects contributed by 6 global collaborators. HLA class I and class II types, where available, came from metadata supplied by the sample provider rather than from assay-based typing. The prospective study material was composed of cDNA or gDNA derived from T cells, B-cell-depleted T cells, or PBMCs. The repertoires were released in a freely available public database meant as a resource for research on the immune response to SARS-CoV-2. The dataset comprised deeply sampled blood TCRbeta repertoires from subjects exposed to, actively infected with, or recovered from COVID-19. A de-identified subject ID, COVID-19 status, age in years and sex were almost always included in the sample metadata. Beyond this particular receptor, the publication reports: How much clinical and demographic metadata was included differed by source and by participant, and the metadata was provided uncurated.

Reading the germline V gene gives CDR1 MRHNA and CDR2 SNTAGT. The junction carries 18 bases between V and J, which are trimmed by 4 bases and 3 bases respectively. Its CDR3 holds 16 amino acids, cysteine through phenylalanine. Of the read, only the CDR3 DNA is kept; its 48 bases are in frame from base 1. TCRbeta CDR3 regions were amplified from genomic DNA by means of the immunoSEQ Assay, a bias-controlled multiplex PCR. The published analysis was carried out like this. Nucleated cell counts per sample were estimated from amplification of reference gene primers within the assay. Sequence reads were collapsed and filtered to measure the absolute abundance of every unique TCRbeta CDR3 rearrangement. For each sample, productive Simpson clonality was calculated as the square root of Simpson's diversity index over productive rearrangements. TCRdb obtained this table from immuneACCESS and retained in-frame rearrangements with V and J assigned. These tables miss some clones; where compared with another copy, unresolved V genes account for less than half of the shortfall, and the remainder is unexplained. Clone size and V and J calls were adopted from that table, with D and trimming inferred from the DNA. This sample lists 80,000 to 95,000 clones; 85% to 90% were detected once. Roughly 15% of the sample is taken by the ten largest.

The chain links TRBV6-4 with TRBJ1-1; perhaps TRBD1 is the D gene, with 5 bases matching. This receptor was obtained from a woman in her sixties or seventies with acute or convalescent COVID-19. The sequencing sample was made of peripheral blood. CDR3 region: CASSGRDESRYTEAFF. The DNA sequence is given as TGTGCCAGCAGTGGCAGGGATGAGAGCCGGTACACTGAAGCTTTCTTT.